This T cell receptor beta chain is drawn from a study of cytomegalovirus exposure and HLA in healthy donors. Study findings and constraints: The study designated fewer than 200 TCR beta chains cytomegalovirus-associated.

This clone was found a few times. The antigen is unknown. V lost 1 base to trimming and J lost 7 bases; unmatched junction nucleotides: 7. The germline gives CDR1 SGHTA, CDR2 FQGTGA. CDR3 length: 16 amino acids. In the PCR, 60 Vbeta and 13 Jbeta primers were used. TCRdb keeps only in-frame clones here, not all; method: immunoSEQ multiplex PCR. The sample records some 180,000 clones, roughly 9.5% being singletons. This sequence originates from a woman in her twenties or thirties in good health and CMV-seropositive. The V and J genes are TRBV7-3 and TRBJ2-4; 10 bases map to TRBD2. The sample consisted of PBMCs. CDR3 DNA sequence: TGTGCCAGCAGCTTAAAGGAAGCGGGAGGGCCTAACATTCAGTACTTC. Encoded protein: CASSLKEAGGPNIQYF.